Presented here are 16 T cell receptor beta chains from one specimen sequenced in a study of T cell responses to AZD1222 COVID-19 vaccine. Repertoires were generated with immunoSEQ multiplex PCR, while TCRdb's copy carries only in-frame clones and drops some. This repertoire shows about 140,000 clones, 85% to 95% found once; its top ten account for approximately 0.96%. The material sequenced was peripheral blood, taken on day 0 of MenACWY control vaccination. These receptors were taken from an adult in good health.

The rearrangement uses TRBV19 and TRBJ2-2; weak D call: TRBD2 (6 bases). The CDR3 length is 14 residues. Per the germline V gene, CDR1 is LNHDA and CDR2 is SQIVND (reference sequence). V dropped 5 bases and J dropped 6 bases, with 13 bases sitting between them. DNA of the CDR3: TGTGCCAGTAGTTCCGGGGGTCTAGCCGGGGAGCTGTTTTTT. The encoded protein is CASSSGGLAGELFF. The full variable domain, completed using reference TRBV19 and TRBJ2-2, is DGGITQSPKYLFRKEGQNVTLSCEQNLNHDAMYWYRQDPGQGLRLIYYSQIVNDFQKGDIAEGYSVSREKKESFPLTVTSAQKNPTAFYLCASSSGGLAGELFFGEGSRLTVL.

The chain is built from TRBV9 and TRBJ1-5; possible D gene TRBD1, 5 bases. The CDR3 contains 15 residues. Per germline, CDR1 SGDLS and CDR2 YYNGEE. Trimming stripped 4 bases from V and 3 bases from J, with 14 bases between. In nucleotides, the CDR3 is TGTGCCAGCAGCCGGGGACGCGACCCCAATCAGCCCCAGCATTTT. It yields the protein CASSRGRDPNQPQHF.

This sequence joins TRBV28 and TRBJ2-7, with D unresolved. This CDR3 is 11 amino acids long. V lost 2 bases to trimming and J lost 5 bases, with 4 bases between them. Germline V gives CDR1 MDHEN, CDR2 SYDVKM. CDR3 sequence: CASSLRDEQYF. The CDR3 DNA reads TGTGCCAGCAGTTTAAGGGACGAGCAGTACTTC.

The chain links TRBV5-1 to TRBJ1-1; 9 bases are a match to TRBD1. CDR1 and CDR2 (germline): SGHRS, YFSETQ. The V gene end was trimmed by 4 bases and the J gene end by 1 base; junction bases not matched to a gene: 8. The CDR3 covers 16 residues. CDR3 sequence reads: CASSPNPGQGNTEAFF. The CDR3 DNA follows: TGCGCCAGCAGCCCCAACCCGGGACAGGGGAACACTGAAGCTTTCTTT.

The J gene is TRBJ1-2, the V gene TRBV12-3 or TRBV12-4; D not certain. V lost 2 bases to trimming and J lost 11 bases, with 15 bases between them. The CDR3 is 13 residues long. The CDR3 here is CASSLMGSGVYTF. CDR3 DNA: TGTGCCAGCAGTTTAATGGGCAGCGGAGTATACACCTTC.

This clone was counted once. The chain has TRBV15 and TRBJ2-3, with 11 bases aligning to TRBD2. Germline trimming cut 1 base from V and 7 bases from J; bases unmatched to any gene: 7. The CDR3 is 16 residues long. Germline-derived CDR1 and CDR2 are LNHNV and YYDKDF (reference sequence). Here the CDR3 reads CATSRAISGGANTQYF. CDR3 coding DNA: TGTGCCACCAGCAGAGCAATTAGCGGGGGGGCGAATACGCAGTATTTT.

V gene TRBV5-6 combines with J gene TRBJ1-1, with D uncertain. Germline V CDR1 and CDR2: SGHDT, YYEEEE. The V gene lost 3 bases and the J gene lost 6 bases, with 15 bases spanning the gap. This CDR3 is 14 amino acids long. The DNA for the CDR3 is TGTGCCAGCAGCTATCGGGCCTTTTGGGCTGAAGCTTTCTTT. Its translation: CASSYRAFWAEAFF.

V is TRBV6-9 and J is TRBJ1-4; D is possibly TRBD1 (5 bases). V was clipped by 1 base and J by 2 bases, with 17 bases between them. Germline V lookup: CDR1 MNHGY, CDR2 SVAAGI. The CDR3 contains 18 residues. CDR3 sequence: CASSYLIRGGLTNEKLFF. The CDR3 DNA reads as TGTGCCAGCAGTTATTTGATTCGGGGGGGACTTACTAATGAAAAACTGTTTTTT.

The chain recombines TRBV5-6 with TRBJ2-3, with 7 bases identical to TRBD2. Losses at the gene ends were 2 bases for V and 2 bases for J; bases not matched to a gene: 8. The CDR3 contains 16 residues. Germline CDR1 is SGHDT and CDR2 is YYEEEE. The CDR3 sequence is CASSFPASGNTDTQYF. The CDR3 DNA follows: TGTGCCAGCAGCTTCCCAGCTAGCGGAAACACAGATACGCAGTATTTT.

The chain carries TRBV27 and TRBJ1-2, with a tentative D call TRBD1 (5 bases). Trimming removed 5 bases at V and 8 bases at J, with 21 bases between. CDR1 is MNHEY, CDR2 SMNVEV, per germline (reference sequence). CDR3 size: 15 residues. The CDR3 sequence is CASSPSGGWIHGYTF. The CDR3 DNA is TGTGCCAGCAGTCCCTCGGGGGGGTGGATACACGGCTACACCTTC.

The chain links TRBV3-1 (or the pseudogene TRBV3-2) to TRBJ1-2; D not certain. CDR1 and CDR2 from the germline V gene are LGHDT and YNNKEL (reference sequence). The CDR3 is 15 amino acids. Deletions cut 0 bases from V and 8 bases from J, with 16 bases between. DNA of the CDR3: TGTGCCAGCAGCCAAGATCAGAGCCCGCGGCGGGGCTACACCTTC. This translates into CASSQDQSPRRGYTF.

The chain carries TRBV6-5 and TRBJ1-5; D is possibly TRBD1 (6 bases). Germline CDR1 is MNHEY and CDR2 is SVGAGI. The CDR3 contains 14 residues. V was pared by 2 bases and J by 5 bases, with 10 bases between. The CDR3: CASSYRTADQPQHF. The CDR3 bases are TGTGCCAGCAGTTACCGGACAGCCGATCAGCCCCAGCATTTT.

This clone was counted once. The chain links TRBV2 to TRBJ1-1, with D uncertain. Per germline, CDR1 SNHLY and CDR2 FYNNEI. V dropped 6 bases and J dropped 0 bases, with 14 bases sitting between them. The CDR3 has 15 residues. In nucleotides, the CDR3 is TGTGCCAGCAGCGCCCTTGGCACCATGAACACTGAAGCTTTCTTT. Its translation: CASSALGTMNTEAFF.

The V call is TRBV14, the J call TRBJ1-5, with D uncertain. The CDR3 is 23 residues long. The germline V and J ends were trimmed by 3 bases and 0 bases, with 33 bases remaining between them. CDR1 is SGHDN, CDR2 FVKESK, per germline. For the CDR3, the DNA is TGTGCCAGCAGCCAGGATTTTACACGGGTAGAGTCTCTTCGGGTCTATAGCAATCAGCCCCAGCATTTT. Encoded protein: CASSQDFTRVESLRVYSNQPQHF. Combining the CDR3 with reference TRBV14 and TRBJ1-5 gives the whole variable domain EAGVTQFPSHSVIEKGQTVTLRCDPISGHDNLYWYRRVMGKEIKFLLHFVKESKQDESGMPNNRFLAERTGGTYSTLKVQPAELEDSGVYFCASSQDFTRVESLRVYSNQPQHFGDGTRLSIL.

The V call is TRBV4-1, the J call TRBJ1-6; possibly TRBD1 for D (5 bases). Trimming pared 4 bases from V and 7 bases from J, leaving 8 bases between. Germline CDR1 and CDR2: MGHRA and YSYEKL. The CDR3 sequence is 13 residues long. CDR3 sequence reads: CASSPRENSPLHF. CDR3 coding DNA: TGCGCCAGCAGCCCCAGGGAGAATTCACCCCTCCACTTT.

This clone was seen just once. J is TRBJ1-1 and V is TRBV24-1, with 10 bases lining up with TRBD1. The trim removed 3 bases at V and 4 bases at J, leaving 4 bases unmatched. CDR1 and CDR2 (germline): KGHDR, SFDVKD. This CDR3 spans 15 amino acids. CDR3: CATSDPRTGGTEAFF. CDR3 nucleotide sequence: TGTGCCACCAGTGATCCGCGGACAGGGGGCACTGAAGCTTTCTTT.